The 15 T cell receptor beta chains below were found in one sample sequenced in a study of T cells in Graves' hyperthyroidism and ophthalmopathy. RNA transcripts served as the template for amplifying TCR beta CDR3 regions. The study used the HTBI primer set for a first-round RT-PCR of the TCR CDR3. TCRdb reprocessed the multiplex PCR reads via MiXCR and lists one record per CDR3 protein. The data show 500,000 to 700,000 distinct CDR3 sequences, over 15% seen once. The sequencing input was blood. The receptor source for this set is a woman between 18 and 30 years old with Graves' hyperthyroidism.

V gene TRBV6-1 combines with J gene TRBJ2-5; a weak D match, TRBD2 (6 bases). The CDR3 runs 15 residues. V shed 4 bases and J shed 6 bases, with 18 bases lying between them. Per germline, CDR1 MNHNS and CDR2 SASEGT. The CDR3 sequence: CASSARRGVQQTQYF. The CDR3 DNA reads TGTGCCAGCAGTGCGCGTCGCGGGGTTCAGCAGACCCAGTACTTC.

This clonotype was found a few times. The chain employs TRBV19 and TRBJ2-1; 14 bases are a match to TRBD2. V lost 3 bases to trimming and J lost 5 bases; unmatched junction nucleotides: 3. Germline V gene data show CDR1 as LNHDA and CDR2 as SQIVND (reference sequence). The CDR3 loop spans 16 amino acids. The CDR3 here is CASSIPGLAGDNEQFF. The CDR3 DNA reads as TGTGCCAGTAGTATTCCGGGACTAGCGGGGGACAATGAGCAGTTCTTC.

The rearrangement links TRBV7-8 to TRBJ1-1; D is ambiguous. The CDR3 spans 14 residues. V was clipped by 0 bases and J by 6 bases, with 11 bases between them. The germline V gene has CDR1 SGHVS and CDR2 FQNEAQ. The CDR3 DNA follows: TGTGCCAGCAGCTTAGCTTCCAGGCGGTCTGAAGCTTTCTTT. Amino acids: CASSLASRRSEAFF.

This clonotype turned up a few times. The rearrangement joins TRBV7-3 to TRBJ2-1, with D perhaps TRBD2 (5 bases). The length of the CDR3 is 15 residues. Trimming stripped 6 bases from V and 1 base from J, with 13 bases between. CDR1 and CDR2 (germline): SGHTA, FQGTGA. Here the CDR3 reads CASRRTWGSYNEQFF. CDR3 nucleotides: TGTGCCAGCAGGAGGACTTGGGGATCCTACAATGAGCAGTTCTTC.

This clonotype showed up just a few times. The V and J genes are TRBV3-1 and TRBJ2-1; TRBD2 agrees at 12 bases. Germline assignment: CDR1 LGHDT and CDR2 YNNKEL (reference sequence). This CDR3 comprises 16 residues. V shed 3 bases, J shed 8 bases, and the junction held 8 bases outside the gene matches. CDR3 sequence reads: CASSHMLAGGPDEQFF. CDR3 DNA: TGTGCCAGCAGCCACATGCTAGCGGGAGGGCCCGATGAGCAGTTCTTC.

This clonotype was detected only a few times. The rearrangement uses TRBV19 and TRBJ1-1; D uncertain. Germline loops: CDR1 LNHDA, CDR2 SQIVND (reference sequence). This CDR3 comprises 15 residues. V was trimmed by 1 base and J by 0 bases, leaving 9 bases between them. CDR3 bases: TGTGCCAGTAGTATAGGACGGGGATTGAACACTGAAGCTTTCTTT. It translates to CASSIGRGLNTEAFF.

V and J are TRBV29-1 and TRBJ2-1; D perhaps matches TRBD1 (5 bases). This CDR3 has 14 residues. With 7 bases removed from V and 6 bases from J, the gap between germline ends came to 19 bases. Germline assignment: CDR1 SQVTM and CDR2 ANQGSEA. The CDR3 nucleotides are TGCAGCGCCCCGGACACGGTCGGTTCCAATGAGCAGTTCTTC. Protein product: CSAPDTVGSNEQFF.

This clonotype was observed at least ten times. V is TRBV20-1 and J is TRBJ2-3, with 16 bases lining up with TRBD2. Looked up from germline, CDR1 is DFQATT and CDR2 is SNEGSKA (reference sequence). Germline trimming cut 6 bases from V and 6 bases from J; bases unmatched to any gene: 9. The CDR3 spans 16 residues. CDR3 region: CSANQGLAGGGDTQYF. CDR3 coding DNA: TGCAGTGCCAATCAGGGACTAGCGGGAGGGGGGGATACGCAGTATTTT.

The chain carries TRBV18 and TRBJ2-1; TRBD2 is a possible D gene (6 bases). V was pared by 5 bases and J by 5 bases, with 16 bases between. Germline V CDR1 and CDR2: KGHSH, LQKENI. CDR3 length: 15 residues. CDR3 protein: CASSTGLLRNNEQFF. CDR3 nucleotide sequence: TGTGCCAGCTCAACGGGACTGTTACGTAACAATGAGCAGTTCTTC.

This clonotype was seen many times. The V and J genes are TRBV6-1 and TRBJ2-3; 12 bases line up with TRBD2. The CDR3 runs 17 residues. The V gene's germline CDR1 is MNHNS and CDR2 SASEGT. V shed 6 bases and J 2 bases; nucleotides not matched to a gene: 9. CDR3 in amino acids: CASRWTSGEPPTDTQYF. The DNA of the CDR3 is TGTGCCAGCAGATGGACTAGCGGGGAACCCCCCACAGATACGCAGTATTTT.

This clonotype was recorded at least ten times. The V call is TRBV11-1, the J call TRBJ2-1; 8 bases map to TRBD2. This CDR3 has 15 amino acids. CDR1 is SGHAT, CDR2 FQDESV, per germline (reference sequence). The V and J ends lost 3 bases and 6 bases, in that order; junction bases with no gene match: 7. In nucleotides, the CDR3 is TGTGCCAGCAGCTTCACTAGCGGAGGGGGCAATGAGCAGTTCTTC. It encodes CASSFTSGGGNEQFF.

The chain joins TRBV7-2 to TRBJ1-2, with TRBD1 as a possible D gene (5 bases). V lost 5 bases and J 8 bases, leaving 18 bases between the germline ends. This CDR3 contains 14 residues. In germline, CDR1 is SGHTA, CDR2 FQGNSA. The CDR3 spells CASSRGVSNGGYTF. CDR3 sequence (DNA): TGTGCCAGCAGCCGGGGGGTCTCAAATGGGGGCTACACCTTC.

In its sample, this clonotype was seen many times. The V gene is TRBV3-1, the J gene TRBJ1-1; 8 nucleotides agree with TRBD1. This CDR3 contains 13 residues. J lost 4 bases, V lost 8 bases, and 6 bases had no gene match. Germline loops: CDR1 LGHDT, CDR2 YNNKEL (reference sequence). The CDR3 bases are TGTGCCAGCGCCCAGGGGGCGCTCACTGAAGCTTTCTTT. Translated: CASAQGALTEAFF. Full variable domain (remainder filled in from reference TRBV3-1 and TRBJ1-1): DTAVSQTPKYLVTQMGNDKSIKCEQNLGHDTMYWYKQDSKKFLKIMFSYNNKELIINETVPNRFSPKSPDKAHLNLHINSLELGDSAVYFCASAQGALTEAFFGQGTRLTVV.

The chain has TRBV2 and TRBJ2-3; 10 bases agree with TRBD1. V shed 5 bases, J shed 6 bases, and the junction held 2 bases outside the gene matches. CDR1 is SNHLY and CDR2 is FYNNEI in the germline V gene. The CDR3 extends over 13 amino acids. In DNA form, the CDR3 reads TGTGCCAGCAGTCGACAGGGGGCGGATACGCAGTATTTT. Translation gives CASSRQGADTQYF.

In this sample, this clonotype turned up a few times. V gene TRBV15 combines with J gene TRBJ2-5; D is possibly TRBD1 or TRBD2 (5 bases each). V lost 5 bases and J lost 6, with 13 bases in between. The germline V gene has CDR1 LNHNV and CDR2 YYDKDF (reference sequence). This CDR3 spans 13 amino acids. In DNA form, the CDR3 reads TGTGCCACCAGCGCTACATCGGGACAGACCCAGTACTTC. Translation gives CATSATSGQTQYF.